These T cell receptor beta chains were read from a single sample in a study of OX40 agonist ivuxolimab in advanced cancers. Clones were read by immunoSEQ multiplex PCR, and TCRdb kept only the in-frame ones, dropping some. This table has more than 85,000 clones, about 90% appearing once. Sequenced here: CD4+ or CD8+ T cells sorted from blood, sampled in a trial of the OX40 agonist ivuxolimab. The receptors stem from an adult with an advanced solid tumor such as melanoma, head and neck, liver or kidney cancer. The conserved cysteine and the conserved F or W are not part of the CDR3 here.

cdr3_aa,v_call,j_call
ASSYRGADTQY,TRBV5-4,TRBJ2-3
ASSQVQGYGYT,TRBV4-1,TRBJ1-2
ASRLAGGGVEQF,TRBV19,TRBJ2-1
ASSQAFVQQLSYEQY,TRBV14,TRBJ2-7
ASSLGPTGQGGYT,TRBV11-2,TRBJ1-2
ASSPLGAGGTDTQY,TRBV7-6,TRBJ2-3
ASSSPVAGNTIY,TRBV7-2,TRBJ1-3
ASSLAMTYGYT,TRBV7-2,TRBJ1-2
SVRDSTTGELF,TRBV29-1,TRBJ2-2
ASGAIHAGGRDTQY,TRBV2,TRBJ2-3
ASSLEGGQGSANYGYT,TRBV5-1,TRBJ1-2
ASSVLSYEQY,TRBV2,TRBJ2-7
ASSKAPTSRTSTDTQY,TRBV21-1,TRBJ2-3
ASSTGGSGSYTGELF,TRBV5-4,TRBJ2-2
ASSQGRGQYEQY,TRBV4-1,TRBJ2-7
ASSELSRGETQY,TRBV25-1,TRBJ2-5
ASSLGAGAADTQY,TRBV11-2,TRBJ2-3
ASSSNHHGAWGYT,TRBV6-5,TRBJ1-2
ASSFTGGRGEQY,TRBV28,TRBJ2-7
ASSQYSGSSYEQY,TRBV6-5,TRBJ2-7
ASSSHSNSYEQY,TRBV27,TRBJ2-7
ASSRGGNTIY,TRBV6-5,TRBJ1-3
ASSVGISGESYEQY,TRBV9,TRBJ2-7
AAGGRLYNEQF,TRBV28,TRBJ2-1
ASSLGGNTIY,TRBV11-2,TRBJ1-3
ASSILAPKTSAPEQF,TRBV19,TRBJ2-1
ASSLGSGSYEQY,TRBV7-2,TRBJ2-7
ASIEGRTSGFTGELF,TRBV2,TRBJ2-2